This TCR beta chain was retrieved from a study of blood T cells in healthy people across ages. The ends were cut back, 7 bases at V and 4 bases at J, with 17 bases in the middle. CDR1 and CDR2 from the germline V gene are MNHNY and SVGAGI (reference sequence). The CDR3 runs 15 residues. Study-wide results and limits: Per million T cells, the diversity of TCR beta decreased roughly linearly as age advanced. Bulk PBMC profiling left naive and antigen-experienced comparisons inconclusive.

As to this clonotype: Antigen: not known.

The authors ran a second PCR of about 6 to 11 cycles using a sample-barcoded 5' primer and a J-beta primer mix. A 12-random-nucleotide template-switch adaptor tagged each cDNA molecule. TCRdb re-called the 5' RACE reads through MiXCR, storing one row per CDR3 protein. The top ten hold less than 15% of the sample, which has about 1.1 million distinct CDR3 sequences, roughly two fifths seen once. Ten milliliters of peripheral blood were drawn from each donor into EDTA-treated tubes. The source of this sequence is a man in his late teens or twenties in good health. Sequenced material: blood. This chain links TRBV6-6 with TRBJ1-5; D is undetermined. DNA for the CDR3: TGTGCCAGCACTCAATCCGCGGCCTGGAATCAGCCCCAGCATTTT. Protein sequence: CASTQSAAWNQPQHF.